This T cell receptor (beta chain) was recorded in a study of spatial heterogeneity in lung cancer. This clonotype was counted at least ten times. MiXCR was run by TCRdb on the 5' RACE reads, yielding one entry per CDR3 protein. The sample holds fewer than 150,000 distinct CDR3 sequences, approximately 11% seen once. Described time point: blood at routine non-recurrence follow-up after resection. This receptor was obtained from a female donor with early-stage non-small cell lung cancer. This sample comprised PBMCs, obtained at follow-up.

The CDR3 protein is CASSFGQSSGANVLTF. The CDR3 coding sequence is TGTGCCAGCAGCTTCGGACAGAGCTCTGGGGCCAACGTCCTGACTTTC. The chain carries TRBV7-2 and TRBJ2-6; D might be TRBD1 (6 bases). Germline assignment: CDR1 SGHTA and CDR2 FQGNSA. This CDR3 is built from 16 residues. Trimming left V 3 bases short and J 0 bases short, with 9 bases between.